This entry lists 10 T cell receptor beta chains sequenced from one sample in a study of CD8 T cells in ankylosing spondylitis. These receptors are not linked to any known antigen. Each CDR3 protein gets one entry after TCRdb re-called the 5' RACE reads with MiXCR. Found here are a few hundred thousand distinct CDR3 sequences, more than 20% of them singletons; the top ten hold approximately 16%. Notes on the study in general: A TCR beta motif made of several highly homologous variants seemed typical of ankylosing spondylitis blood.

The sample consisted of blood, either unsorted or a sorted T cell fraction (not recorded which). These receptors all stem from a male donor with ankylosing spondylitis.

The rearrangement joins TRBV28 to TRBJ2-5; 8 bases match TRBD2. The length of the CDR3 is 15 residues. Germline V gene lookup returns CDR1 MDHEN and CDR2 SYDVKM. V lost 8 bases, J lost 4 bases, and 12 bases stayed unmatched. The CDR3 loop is CASADFLAGRETQYF. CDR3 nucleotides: TGTGCCAGCGCCGATTTTCTAGCGGGTAGAGAGACCCAGTACTTC.

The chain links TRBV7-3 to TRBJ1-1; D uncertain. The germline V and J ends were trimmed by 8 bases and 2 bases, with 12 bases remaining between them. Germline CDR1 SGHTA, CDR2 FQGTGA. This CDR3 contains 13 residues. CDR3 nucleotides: TGTGCCAGCCGGGGAAACCCAAACACTGAAGCTTTCTTT. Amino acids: CASRGNPNTEAFF. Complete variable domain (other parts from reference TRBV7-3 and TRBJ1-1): GAGVSQTPSNKVTEKGKYVELRCDPISGHTALYWYRQSLGQGPEFLIYFQGTGAADDSGLPNDRFFAVRPEGSVSTLKIQRTERGDSAVYLCASRGNPNTEAFFGQGTRLTVV.

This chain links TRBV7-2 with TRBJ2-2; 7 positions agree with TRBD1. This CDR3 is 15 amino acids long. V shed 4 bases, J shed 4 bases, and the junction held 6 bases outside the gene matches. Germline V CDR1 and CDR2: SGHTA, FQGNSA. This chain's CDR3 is CASSSGTAGTGELFF. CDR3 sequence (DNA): TGTGCCAGCAGCTCCGGGACAGCCGGCACCGGGGAGCTGTTTTTT.

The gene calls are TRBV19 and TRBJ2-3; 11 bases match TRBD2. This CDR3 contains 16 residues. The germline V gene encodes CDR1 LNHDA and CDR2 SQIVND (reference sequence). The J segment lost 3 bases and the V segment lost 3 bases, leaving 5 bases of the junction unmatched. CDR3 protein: CASSMPRTSGTDTQYF. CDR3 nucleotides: TGTGCCAGTAGTATGCCCCGGACTAGCGGGACAGATACGCAGTATTTT.

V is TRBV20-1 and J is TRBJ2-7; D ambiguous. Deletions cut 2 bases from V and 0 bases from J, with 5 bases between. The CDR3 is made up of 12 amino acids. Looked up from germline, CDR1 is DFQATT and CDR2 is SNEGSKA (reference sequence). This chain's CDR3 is CSARKSSYEQYF. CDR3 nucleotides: TGCAGTGCTAGAAAGAGCTCCTACGAGCAGTACTTC.

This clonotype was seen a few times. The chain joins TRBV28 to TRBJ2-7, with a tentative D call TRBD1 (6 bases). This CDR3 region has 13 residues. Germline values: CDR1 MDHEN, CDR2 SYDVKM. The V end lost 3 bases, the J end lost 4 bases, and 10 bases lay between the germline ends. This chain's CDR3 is CASSLGTPYEQYF. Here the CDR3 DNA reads TGTGCCAGCAGTTTGGGGACACCATACGAGCAGTACTTC.

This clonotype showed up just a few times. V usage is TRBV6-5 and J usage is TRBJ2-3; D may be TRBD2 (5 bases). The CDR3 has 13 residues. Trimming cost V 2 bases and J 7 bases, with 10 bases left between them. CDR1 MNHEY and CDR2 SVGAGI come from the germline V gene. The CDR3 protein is CASSYGLANTQYF. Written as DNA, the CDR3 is TGTGCCAGCAGTTACGGTCTAGCAAATACGCAGTATTTT.

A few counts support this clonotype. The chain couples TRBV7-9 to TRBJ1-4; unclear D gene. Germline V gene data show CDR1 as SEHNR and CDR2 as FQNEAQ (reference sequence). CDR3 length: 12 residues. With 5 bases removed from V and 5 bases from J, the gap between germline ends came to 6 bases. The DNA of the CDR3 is TGTGCCAGCAGCGCGGTGAATGAAAAACTGTTTTTT. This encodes CASSAVNEKLFF.

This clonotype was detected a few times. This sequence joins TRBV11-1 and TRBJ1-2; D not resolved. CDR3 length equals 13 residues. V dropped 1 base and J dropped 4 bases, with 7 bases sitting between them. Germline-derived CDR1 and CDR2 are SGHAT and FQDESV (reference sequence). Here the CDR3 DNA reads TGTGCCAGCAGCTTAGAACACAGCTATGGCTACACCTTC. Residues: CASSLEHSYGYTF.

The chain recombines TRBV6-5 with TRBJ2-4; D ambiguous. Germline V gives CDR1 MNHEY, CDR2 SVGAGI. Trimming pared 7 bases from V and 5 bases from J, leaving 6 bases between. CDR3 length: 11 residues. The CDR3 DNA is TGTGCCAGCACACGGGAAAACATTCAGTACTTC. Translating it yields CASTRENIQYF.